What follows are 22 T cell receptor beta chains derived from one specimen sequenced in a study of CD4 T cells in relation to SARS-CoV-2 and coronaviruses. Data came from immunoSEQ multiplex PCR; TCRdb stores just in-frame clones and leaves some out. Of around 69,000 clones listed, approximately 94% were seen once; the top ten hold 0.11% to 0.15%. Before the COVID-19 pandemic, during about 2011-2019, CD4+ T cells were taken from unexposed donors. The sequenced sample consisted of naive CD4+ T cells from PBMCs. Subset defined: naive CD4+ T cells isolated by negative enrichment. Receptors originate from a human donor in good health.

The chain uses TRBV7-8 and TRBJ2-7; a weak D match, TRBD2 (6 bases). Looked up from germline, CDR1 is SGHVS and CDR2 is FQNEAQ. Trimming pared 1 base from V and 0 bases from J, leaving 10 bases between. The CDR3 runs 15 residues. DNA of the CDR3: TGTGCCAGCAGCTTAGTGCGGGACTCCTCCTACGAGCAGTACTTC. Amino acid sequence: CASSLVRDSSYEQYF. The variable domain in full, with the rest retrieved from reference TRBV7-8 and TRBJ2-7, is GAGVSQSPRYKVAKRGQDVALRCDPISGHVSLFWYQQALGQGPEFLTYFQNEAQLDKSGLPSDRFFAERPEGSVSTLKIQRTQQEDSAVYLCASSLVRDSSYEQYFGPGTRLTVT.

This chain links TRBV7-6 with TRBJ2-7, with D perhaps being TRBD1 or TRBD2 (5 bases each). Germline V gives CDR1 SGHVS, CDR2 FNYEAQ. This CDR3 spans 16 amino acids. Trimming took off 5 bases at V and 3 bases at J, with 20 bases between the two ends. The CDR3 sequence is CASSPNGRGYGYEQYF. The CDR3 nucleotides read TGTGCCAGCAGCCCCAACGGCCGGGGCTATGGCTACGAGCAGTACTTC.

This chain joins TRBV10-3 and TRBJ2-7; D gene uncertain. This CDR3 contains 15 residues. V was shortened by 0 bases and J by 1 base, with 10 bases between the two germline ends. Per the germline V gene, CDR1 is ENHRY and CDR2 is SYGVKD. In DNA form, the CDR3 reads TGTGCCATCAGTGAGTCGACGCGGTTTTCCTACGAGCAGTACTTC. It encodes CAISESTRFSYEQYF.

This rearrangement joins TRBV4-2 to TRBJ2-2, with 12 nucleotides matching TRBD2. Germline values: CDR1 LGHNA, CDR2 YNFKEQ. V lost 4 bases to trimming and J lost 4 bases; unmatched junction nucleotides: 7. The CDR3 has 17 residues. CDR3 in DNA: TGTGCCAGCAGCCCAGGACTAGCGGGATATAGCACCGGGGAGCTGTTTTTT. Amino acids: CASSPGLAGYSTGELFF.

The CDR3 loop is CATSESKGFEPQPQHF. The CDR3 nucleotides are TGTGCCACCAGTGAAAGTAAAGGATTCGAACCACAGCCCCAGCATTTT. The chain employs TRBV24-1 and TRBJ1-5, with no clear D. This CDR3 has 16 residues. CDR1 and CDR2 (germline): KGHDR, SFDVKD. V lost 4 bases to trimming and J lost 7 bases, with 19 bases between them.

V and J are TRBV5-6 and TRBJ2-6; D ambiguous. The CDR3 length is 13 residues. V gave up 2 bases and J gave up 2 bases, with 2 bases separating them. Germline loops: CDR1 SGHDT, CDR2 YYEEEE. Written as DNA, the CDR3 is TGTGCCAGCAGCTTACCTGGGGCCAACGTCCTGACTTTC. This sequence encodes CASSLPGANVLTF.

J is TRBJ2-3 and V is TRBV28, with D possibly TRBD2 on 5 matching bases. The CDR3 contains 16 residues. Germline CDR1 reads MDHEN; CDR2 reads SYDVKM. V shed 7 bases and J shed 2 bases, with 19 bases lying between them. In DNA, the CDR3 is TGTGCCAGCACCCACCATGGGAGCAGAGTCACAGATACGCAGTATTTT. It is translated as CASTHHGSRVTDTQYF. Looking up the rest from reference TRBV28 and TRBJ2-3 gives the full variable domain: DVKVTQSSRYLVKRTGEKVFLECVQDMDHENMFWYRQDPGLGLRLIYFSYDVKMKEKGDIPEGYSVSREKKERFSLILESASTNQTSMYLCASTHHGSRVTDTQYFGPGTRLTVL.

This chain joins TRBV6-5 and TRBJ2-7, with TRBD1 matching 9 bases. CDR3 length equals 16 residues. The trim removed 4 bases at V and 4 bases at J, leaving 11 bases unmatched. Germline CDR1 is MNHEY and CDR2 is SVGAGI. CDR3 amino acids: CASSSLKTGGSYEQYF. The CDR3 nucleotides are TGTGCCAGCAGTTCGCTTAAAACAGGGGGCTCTTACGAGCAGTACTTC.

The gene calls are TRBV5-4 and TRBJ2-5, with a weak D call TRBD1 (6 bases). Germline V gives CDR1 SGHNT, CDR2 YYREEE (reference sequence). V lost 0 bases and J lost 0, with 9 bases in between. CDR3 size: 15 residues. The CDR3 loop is CASSLANRDQETQYF. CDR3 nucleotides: TGTGCCAGCAGCTTGGCCAACAGGGACCAAGAGACCCAGTACTTC.

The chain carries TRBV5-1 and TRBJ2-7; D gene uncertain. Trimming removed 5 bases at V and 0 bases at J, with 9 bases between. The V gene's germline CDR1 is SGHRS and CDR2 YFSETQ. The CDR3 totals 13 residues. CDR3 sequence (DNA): TGCGCCAGCAGAACCGGGTCCTCCTACGAGCAGTACTTC. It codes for CASRTGSSYEQYF.

The CDR3 reads CASSPQGLSSGNTIYF. For the CDR3, the DNA is TGTGCCAGCTCACCTCAGGGCCTGAGCTCTGGAAACACCATATATTTT. This chain links TRBV18 with TRBJ1-3; possible D gene TRBD1, 5 bases. Germline V gene data show CDR1 as KGHSH and CDR2 as LQKENI. The CDR3 runs 16 residues. The ends were cut back, 3 bases at V and 0 bases at J, with 12 bases in the middle.

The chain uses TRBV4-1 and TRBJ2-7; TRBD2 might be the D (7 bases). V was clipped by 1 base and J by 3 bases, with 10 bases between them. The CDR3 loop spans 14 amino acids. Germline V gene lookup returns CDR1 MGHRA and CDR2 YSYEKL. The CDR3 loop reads CASSQAGGHYEQYF. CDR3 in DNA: TGCGCCAGCAGCCAAGCGGGGGGCCACTACGAGCAGTACTTC.

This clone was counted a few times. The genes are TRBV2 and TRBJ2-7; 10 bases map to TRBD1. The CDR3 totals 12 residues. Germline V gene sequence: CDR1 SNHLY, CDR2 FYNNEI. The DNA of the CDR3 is TGTTCTGGACAGGGGGACTCCTACGAGCAGTACTTC. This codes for CSGQGDSYEQYF.

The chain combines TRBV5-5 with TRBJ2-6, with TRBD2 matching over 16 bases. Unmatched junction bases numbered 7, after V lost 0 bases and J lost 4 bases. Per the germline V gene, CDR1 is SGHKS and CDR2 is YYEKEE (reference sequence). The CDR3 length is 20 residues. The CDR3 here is CASSLDGTSGRASGANVLTF. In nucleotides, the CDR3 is TGTGCCAGCAGCTTGGATGGGACTAGCGGGAGGGCTTCGGGGGCCAACGTCCTGACTTTC.

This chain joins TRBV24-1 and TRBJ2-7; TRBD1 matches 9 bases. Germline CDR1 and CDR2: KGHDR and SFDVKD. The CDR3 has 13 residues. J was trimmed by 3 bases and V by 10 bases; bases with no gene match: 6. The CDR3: CATGQGGNYEQYF. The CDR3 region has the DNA TGTGCCACGGGACAGGGCGGAAACTACGAGCAGTACTTC.

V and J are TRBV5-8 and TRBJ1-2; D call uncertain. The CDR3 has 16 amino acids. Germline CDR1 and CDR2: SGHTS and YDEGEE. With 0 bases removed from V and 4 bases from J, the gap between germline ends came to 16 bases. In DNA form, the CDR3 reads TGTGCCAGCAGCTTGGGACGTATTGCGGGGAGCTATGGCTACACCTTC. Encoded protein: CASSLGRIAGSYGYTF.

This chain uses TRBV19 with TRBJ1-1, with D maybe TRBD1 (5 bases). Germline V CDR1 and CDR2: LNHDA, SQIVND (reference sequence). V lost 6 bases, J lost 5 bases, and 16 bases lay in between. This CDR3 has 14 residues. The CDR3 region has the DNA TGTGCCAGTAGGGTCGTGGCGGCAGGGACTGAAGCTTTCTTT. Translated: CASRVVAAGTEAFF. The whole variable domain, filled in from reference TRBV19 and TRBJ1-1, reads DGGITQSPKYLFRKEGQNVTLSCEQNLNHDAMYWYRQDPGQGLRLIYYSQIVNDFQKGDIAEGYSVSREKKESFPLTVTSAQKNPTAFYLCASRVVAAGTEAFFGQGTRLTVV.

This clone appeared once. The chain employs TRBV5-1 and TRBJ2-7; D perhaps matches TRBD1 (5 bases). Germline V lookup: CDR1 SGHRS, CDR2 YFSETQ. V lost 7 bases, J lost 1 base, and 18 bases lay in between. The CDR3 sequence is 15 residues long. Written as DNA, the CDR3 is TGCGCCAGCCGACTTTTAGTGGGGCCATCCTACGAGCAGTACTTC. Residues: CASRLLVGPSYEQYF.

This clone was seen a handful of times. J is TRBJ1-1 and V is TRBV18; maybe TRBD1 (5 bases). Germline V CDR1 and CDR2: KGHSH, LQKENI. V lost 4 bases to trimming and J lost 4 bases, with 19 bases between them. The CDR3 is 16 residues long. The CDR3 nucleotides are TGTGCCAGCTCACTACACGAAGGGGCAGGGAGCACTGAAGCTTTCTTT. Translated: CASSLHEGAGSTEAFF.

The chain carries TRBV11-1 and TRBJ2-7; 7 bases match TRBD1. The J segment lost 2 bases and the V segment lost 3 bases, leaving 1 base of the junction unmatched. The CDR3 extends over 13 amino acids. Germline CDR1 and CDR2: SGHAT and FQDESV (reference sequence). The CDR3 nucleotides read TGTGCCAGCAGCTTTGACAGGGCCTACGAGCAGTACTTC. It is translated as CASSFDRAYEQYF.

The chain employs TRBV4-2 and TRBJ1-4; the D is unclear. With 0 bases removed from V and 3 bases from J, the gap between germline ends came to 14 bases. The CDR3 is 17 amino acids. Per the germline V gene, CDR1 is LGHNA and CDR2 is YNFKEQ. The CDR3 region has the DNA TGTGCCAGCAGCCAAGAGATATCGGCAGGCTCTAATGAAAAACTGTTTTTT. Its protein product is CASSQEISAGSNEKLFF.

The chain's CDR3 is CASSLGTVNEKLFF. In DNA, the CDR3 is TGTGCCAGCAGCCTCGGCACAGTCAATGAAAAACTGTTTTTT. The chain couples TRBV28 to TRBJ1-4; the D is unclear. Trimming stripped 6 bases from V and 5 bases from J, with 13 bases between. The CDR3 has 14 residues. Per germline, CDR1 MDHEN and CDR2 SYDVKM.